The following is a T cell receptor beta chain sequence with its context. Its antigen is currently unknown. This entry comes from a study of CD4+ T cells in melanoma. Profiling relied on immunoSEQ multiplex PCR, and the TCRdb table lists in-frame clones only, not all of them. The sample records some 50,000 clones, approximately 92% being singletons. J was trimmed by 3 bases and V by 8 bases; bases with no gene match: 6. Germline CDR1 is WSHSY and CDR2 is SAAADI. The CDR3 has 14 amino acids. Study-wide results and caveats: A reported correlation linked neoantigen-specific CD4+ T cells to CD8+, macrophage and B cell function.

The origin of this receptor is a human donor with melanoma. The chain has TRBV10-2 and TRBJ2-1, with 8 positions matching TRBD2. The sequencing sample was made of peripheral blood. The CDR3 spells CASRSSGDYNEQFF. The CDR3 DNA reads as TGCGCCAGCCGGAGTAGCGGGGACTACAATGAGCAGTTCTTC.